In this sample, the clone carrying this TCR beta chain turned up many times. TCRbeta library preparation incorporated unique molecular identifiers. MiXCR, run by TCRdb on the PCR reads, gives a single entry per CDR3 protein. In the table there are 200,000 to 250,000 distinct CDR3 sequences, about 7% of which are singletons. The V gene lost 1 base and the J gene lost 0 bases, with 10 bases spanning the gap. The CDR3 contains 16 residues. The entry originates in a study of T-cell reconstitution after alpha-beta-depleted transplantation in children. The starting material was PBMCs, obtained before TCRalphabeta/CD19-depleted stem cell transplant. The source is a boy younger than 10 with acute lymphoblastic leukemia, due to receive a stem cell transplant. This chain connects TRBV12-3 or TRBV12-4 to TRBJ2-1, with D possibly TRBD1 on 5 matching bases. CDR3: CASSLVAGISYNEQFF. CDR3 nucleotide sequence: TGTGCCAGCAGTTTAGTAGCAGGGATCTCCTACAATGAGCAGTTCTTC.